This entry describes one TCR beta chain. The data belong to a study of patients and donors after allogeneic stem cell transplantation. The V end lost 2 bases, the J end lost 9 bases, and 12 bases lay between the germline ends. Looked up from germline, CDR1 is SGDLS and CDR2 is YYNGEE. CDR3 length equals 13 residues. TCRdb reprocessed the RT-PCR reads via MiXCR and lists one record per CDR3 protein. The data hold 150,000 to 250,000 distinct CDR3 sequences, with less than 45% observed a single time. The source of this sequence is a human donor who was either an allogeneic HSCT recipient or a stem cell or donor lymphocyte infusion donor (not recorded which). It is not recorded whose cells these are; they may come from a transplant donor. The sequenced sample was blood, either unsorted or a sorted T cell fraction (not recorded which). The chain uses TRBV9 and TRBJ2-1; D gene uncertain. CDR3 sequence: CASSVWLGGEQFF. The CDR3 DNA sequence: TGTGCCAGCAGCGTGTGGTTGGGTGGTGAGCAGTTCTTC.